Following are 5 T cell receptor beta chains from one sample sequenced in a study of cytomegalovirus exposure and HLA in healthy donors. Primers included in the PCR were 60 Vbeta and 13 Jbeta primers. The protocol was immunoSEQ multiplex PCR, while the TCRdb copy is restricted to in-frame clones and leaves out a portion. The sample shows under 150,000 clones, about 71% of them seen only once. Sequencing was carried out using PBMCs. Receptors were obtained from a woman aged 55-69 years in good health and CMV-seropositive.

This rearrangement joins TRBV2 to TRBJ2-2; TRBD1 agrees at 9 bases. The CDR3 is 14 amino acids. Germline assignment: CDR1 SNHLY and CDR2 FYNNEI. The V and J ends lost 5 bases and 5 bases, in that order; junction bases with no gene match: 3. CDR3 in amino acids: CASSRDRDTGELFF. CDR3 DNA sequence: TGTGCCAGCAGTCGGGACAGGGATACCGGGGAGCTGTTTTTT.

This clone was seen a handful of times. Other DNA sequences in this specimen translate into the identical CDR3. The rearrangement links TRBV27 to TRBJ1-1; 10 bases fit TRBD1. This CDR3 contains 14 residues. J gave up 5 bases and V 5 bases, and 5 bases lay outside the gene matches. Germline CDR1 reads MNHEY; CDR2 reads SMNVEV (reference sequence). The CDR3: CASSLTGGETEAFF. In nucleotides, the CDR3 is TGTGCCAGCAGTCTGACAGGGGGCGAGACTGAAGCTTTCTTT.

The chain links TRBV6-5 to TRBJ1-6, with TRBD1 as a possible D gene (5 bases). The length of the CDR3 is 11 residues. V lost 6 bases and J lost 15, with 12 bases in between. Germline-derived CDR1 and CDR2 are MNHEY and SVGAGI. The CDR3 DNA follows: TGTGCCAGCAGGGGCGGGGGTGGCCTCCACTTT. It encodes CASRGGGGLHF.

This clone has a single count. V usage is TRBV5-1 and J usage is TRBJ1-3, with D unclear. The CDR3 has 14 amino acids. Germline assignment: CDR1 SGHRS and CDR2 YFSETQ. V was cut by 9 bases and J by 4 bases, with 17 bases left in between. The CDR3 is CATRGSEGGNTIYF. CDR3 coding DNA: TGCGCCACCCGAGGGTCCGAAGGAGGAAACACCATATATTTT. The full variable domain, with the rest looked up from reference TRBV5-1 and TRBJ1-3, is KAGVTQTPRYLIKTRGQQVTLSCSPISGHRSVSWYQQTPGQGLQFLFEYFSETQRNKGNFPGRFSGRQFSNSRSEMNVSTLELGDSALYLCATRGSEGGNTIYFGEGSWLTVV.

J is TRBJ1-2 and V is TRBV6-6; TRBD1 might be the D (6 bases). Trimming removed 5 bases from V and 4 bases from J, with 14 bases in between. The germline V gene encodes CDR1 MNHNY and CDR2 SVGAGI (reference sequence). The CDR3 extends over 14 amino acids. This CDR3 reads CASSPADSFYGYTF. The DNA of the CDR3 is TGTGCCAGCAGTCCCGCGGACAGCTTCTATGGCTACACCTTC.